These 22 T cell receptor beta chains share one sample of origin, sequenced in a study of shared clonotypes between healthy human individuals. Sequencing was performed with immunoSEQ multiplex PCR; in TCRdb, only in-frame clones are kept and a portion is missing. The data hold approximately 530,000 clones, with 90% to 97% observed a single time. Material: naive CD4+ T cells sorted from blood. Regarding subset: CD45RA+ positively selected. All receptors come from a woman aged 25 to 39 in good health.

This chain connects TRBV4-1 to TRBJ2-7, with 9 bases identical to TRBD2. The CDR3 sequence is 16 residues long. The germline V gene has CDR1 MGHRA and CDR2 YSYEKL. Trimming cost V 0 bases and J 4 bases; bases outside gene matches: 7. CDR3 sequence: CASSQDVAGVAYEQYF. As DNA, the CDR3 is TGCGCCAGCAGCCAAGATGTAGCGGGAGTTGCGTACGAGCAGTACTTC.

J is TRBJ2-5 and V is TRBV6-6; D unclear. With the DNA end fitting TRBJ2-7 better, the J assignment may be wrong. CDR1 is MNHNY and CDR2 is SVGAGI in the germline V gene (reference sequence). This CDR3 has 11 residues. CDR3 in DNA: TGTGCCAGCAGTTACCAGGACGAGCAGTACTTC. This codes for CASSYQDEQYF.

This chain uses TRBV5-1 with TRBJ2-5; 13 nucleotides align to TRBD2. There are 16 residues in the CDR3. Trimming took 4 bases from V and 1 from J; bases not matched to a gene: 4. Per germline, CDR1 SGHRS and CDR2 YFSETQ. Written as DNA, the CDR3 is TGCGCCAGCAGCGGGGGGACTAGCGGGGTCCAAGAGACCCAGTACTTC. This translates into CASSGGTSGVQETQYF.

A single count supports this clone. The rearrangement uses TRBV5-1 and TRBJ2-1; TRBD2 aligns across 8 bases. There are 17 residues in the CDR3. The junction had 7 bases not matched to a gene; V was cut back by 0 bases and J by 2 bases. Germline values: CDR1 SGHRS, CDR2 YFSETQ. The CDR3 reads CASSLGGSGNPYNEQFF. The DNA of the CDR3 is TGCGCCAGCAGCTTGGGGGGTAGCGGGAACCCCTACAATGAGCAGTTCTTC.

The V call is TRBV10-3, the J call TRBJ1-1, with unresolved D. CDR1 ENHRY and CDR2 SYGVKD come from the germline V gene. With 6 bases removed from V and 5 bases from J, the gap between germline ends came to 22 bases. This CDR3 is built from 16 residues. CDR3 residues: CAIRPTSNLRRTEAFF. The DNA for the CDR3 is TGTGCCATCAGGCCGACGAGTAACCTACGCAGGACTGAAGCTTTCTTT.

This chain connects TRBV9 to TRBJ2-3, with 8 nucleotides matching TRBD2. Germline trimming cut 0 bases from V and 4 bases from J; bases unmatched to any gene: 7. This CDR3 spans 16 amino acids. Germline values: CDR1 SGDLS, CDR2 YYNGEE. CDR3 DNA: TGTGCCAGCAGCGTAGCTGGCGGGAGGTTGGCAGATACGCAGTATTTT. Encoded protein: CASSVAGGRLADTQYF.

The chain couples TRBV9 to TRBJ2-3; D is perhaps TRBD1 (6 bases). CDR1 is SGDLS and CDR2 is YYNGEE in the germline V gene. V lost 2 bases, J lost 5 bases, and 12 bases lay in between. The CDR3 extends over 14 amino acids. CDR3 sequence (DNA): TGTGCCAGCAGCGTGGATCAGGGGAAAGATACGCAGTATTTT. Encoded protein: CASSVDQGKDTQYF.

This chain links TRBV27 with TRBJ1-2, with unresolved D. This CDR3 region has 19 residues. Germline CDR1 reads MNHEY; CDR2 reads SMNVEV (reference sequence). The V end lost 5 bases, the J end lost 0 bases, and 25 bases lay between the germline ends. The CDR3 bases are TGTGCCAGCAGTGTACGGGCCGCGGGAGGCTTTTTTGCTAACTATGGCTACACCTTC. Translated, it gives CASSVRAAGGFFANYGYTF.

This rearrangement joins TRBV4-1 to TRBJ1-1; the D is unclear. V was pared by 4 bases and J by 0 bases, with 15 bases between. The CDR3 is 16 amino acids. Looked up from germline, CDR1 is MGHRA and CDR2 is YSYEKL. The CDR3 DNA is TGCGCCAGCAGCCTAAGGACTCAGTTTATGAACACTGAAGCTTTCTTT. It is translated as CASSLRTQFMNTEAFF.

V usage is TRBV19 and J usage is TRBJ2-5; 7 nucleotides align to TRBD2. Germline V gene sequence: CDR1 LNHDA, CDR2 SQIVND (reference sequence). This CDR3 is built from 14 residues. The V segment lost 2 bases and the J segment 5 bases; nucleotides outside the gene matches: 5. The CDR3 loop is CASSISGGSETQYF. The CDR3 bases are TGTGCCAGTAGTATATCGGGCGGGAGTGAGACCCAGTACTTC.

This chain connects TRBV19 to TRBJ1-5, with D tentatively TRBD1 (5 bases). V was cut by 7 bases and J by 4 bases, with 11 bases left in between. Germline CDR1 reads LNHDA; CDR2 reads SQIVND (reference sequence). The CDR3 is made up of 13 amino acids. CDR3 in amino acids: CASNDSPNQPQHF. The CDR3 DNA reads TGTGCCAGTAATGACAGCCCGAATCAGCCCCAGCATTTT.

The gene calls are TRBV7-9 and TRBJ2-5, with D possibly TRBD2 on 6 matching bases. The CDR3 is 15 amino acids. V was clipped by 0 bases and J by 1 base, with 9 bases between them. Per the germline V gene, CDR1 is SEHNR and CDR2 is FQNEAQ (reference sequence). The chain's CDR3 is CASSLAMGGQETQYF. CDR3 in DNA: TGTGCCAGCAGCTTAGCGATGGGGGGCCAAGAGACCCAGTACTTC.

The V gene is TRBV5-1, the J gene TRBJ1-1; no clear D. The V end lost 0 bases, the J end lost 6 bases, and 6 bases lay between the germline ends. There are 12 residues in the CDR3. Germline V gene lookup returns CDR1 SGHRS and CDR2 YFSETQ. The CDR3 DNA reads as TGCGCCAGCAGCTTGGATAGTGCTGAAGCTTTCTTT. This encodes CASSLDSAEAFF.

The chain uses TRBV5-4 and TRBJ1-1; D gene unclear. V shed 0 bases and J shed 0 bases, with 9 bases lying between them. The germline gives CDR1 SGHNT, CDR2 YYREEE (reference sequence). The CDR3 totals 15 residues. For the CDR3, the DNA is TGTGCCAGCAGCTTGGGCGGAGCCATGAACACTGAAGCTTTCTTT. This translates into CASSLGGAMNTEAFF. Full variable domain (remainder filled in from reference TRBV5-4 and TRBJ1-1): ETGVTQSPTHLIKTRGQQVTLRCSSQSGHNTVSWYQQALGQGPQFIFQYYREEENGRGNFPPRFSGLQFPNYSSELNVNALELDDSALYLCASSLGGAMNTEAFFGQGTRLTVV.

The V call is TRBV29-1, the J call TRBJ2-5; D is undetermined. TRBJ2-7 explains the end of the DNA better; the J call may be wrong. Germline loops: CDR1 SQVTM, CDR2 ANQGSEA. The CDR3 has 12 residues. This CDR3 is CSVTANDYEQYF. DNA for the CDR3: TGCAGCGTGACCGCTAACGACTACGAGCAGTACTTC.

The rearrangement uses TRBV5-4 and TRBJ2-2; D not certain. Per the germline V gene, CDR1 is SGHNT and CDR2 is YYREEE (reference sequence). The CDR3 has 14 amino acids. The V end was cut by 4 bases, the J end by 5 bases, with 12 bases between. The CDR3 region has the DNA TGTGCCAGCAGCGTACTTCCAGAGACCGGGGAGCTGTTTTTT. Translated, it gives CASSVLPETGELFF.

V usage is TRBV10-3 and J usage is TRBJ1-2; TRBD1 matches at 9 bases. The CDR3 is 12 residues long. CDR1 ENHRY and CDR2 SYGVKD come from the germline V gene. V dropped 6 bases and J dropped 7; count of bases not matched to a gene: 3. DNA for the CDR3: TGTGCCATCAGCCCGGGACAGGGTGGCTACACCTTC. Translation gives CAISPGQGGYTF.

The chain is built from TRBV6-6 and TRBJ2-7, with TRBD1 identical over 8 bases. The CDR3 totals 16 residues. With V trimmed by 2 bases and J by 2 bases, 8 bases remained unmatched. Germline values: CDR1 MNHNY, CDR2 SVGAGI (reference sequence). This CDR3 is CASSYLRGPQAYEQYF. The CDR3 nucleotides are TGTGCCAGCAGTTACCTCAGGGGGCCGCAAGCCTACGAGCAGTACTTC.

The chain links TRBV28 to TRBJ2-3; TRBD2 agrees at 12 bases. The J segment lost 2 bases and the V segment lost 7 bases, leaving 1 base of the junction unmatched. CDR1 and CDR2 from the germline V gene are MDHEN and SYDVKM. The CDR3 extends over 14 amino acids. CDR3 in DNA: TGTGCCAGCACTAGCGGGAGGGCCACAGATACGCAGTATTTT. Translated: CASTSGRATDTQYF.

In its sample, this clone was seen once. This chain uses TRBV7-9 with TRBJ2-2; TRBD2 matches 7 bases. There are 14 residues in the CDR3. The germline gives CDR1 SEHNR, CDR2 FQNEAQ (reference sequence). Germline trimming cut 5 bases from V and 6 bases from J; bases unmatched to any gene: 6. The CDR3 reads CASSGRESAGELFF. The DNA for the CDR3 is TGTGCCAGCAGCGGGCGGGAGTCCGCCGGGGAGCTGTTTTTT.

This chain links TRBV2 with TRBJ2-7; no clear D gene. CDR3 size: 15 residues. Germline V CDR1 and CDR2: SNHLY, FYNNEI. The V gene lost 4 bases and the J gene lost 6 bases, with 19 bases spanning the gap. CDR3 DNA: TGTGCCAGCAGTGCGTGGGCAGCGACCCCTATCGAGCAGTACTTC. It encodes CASSAWAATPIEQYF.

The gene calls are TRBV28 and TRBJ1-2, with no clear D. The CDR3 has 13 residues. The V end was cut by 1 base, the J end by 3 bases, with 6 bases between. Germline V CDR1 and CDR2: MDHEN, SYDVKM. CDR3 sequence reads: CASSLSADYGYTF. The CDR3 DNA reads TGTGCCAGCAGTTTATCCGCAGACTATGGCTACACCTTC.